This TCR beta chain came from a study of T cell changes during pregnancy in multiple sclerosis. Only in-frame clones appear in the TCRdb table, and some are missing; sequencing was by immunoSEQ multiplex PCR. The data show approximately 100,000 clones, approximately 94% seen once. CDR1 and CDR2 from the germline V gene are SGHDN and FVKESK. CDR3 length: 15 amino acids. V lost 0 bases, J lost 10 bases, and 9 bases stayed unmatched. The sequence came from a female donor with multiple sclerosis, enrolled in a pregnancy study. The V gene is TRBV14, the J gene TRBJ2-1; 7 nucleotides line up with TRBD2. The sequenced sample was peripheral blood, obtained before pregnancy. CDR3 nucleotides: TGTGCCAGCAGCCAAGACCACCTTCTGGGGGGGGAGCAGTTCTTC. Protein: CASSQDHLLGGEQFF.